This T cell receptor (beta chain) was profiled in a study of CD8 T cells in Susac syndrome. An input of about 0.45 to 1 ug of RNA was subjected to reverse transcription using random hexamers. Amplification of TCR beta CDR3 by immunoSEQ multiplex PCR spanned 54 Vbeta and 13 Jbeta. Each CDR3 protein is one row after TCRdb ran MiXCR on the immunoSEQ multiplex PCR reads. The sample consists of more than 250,000 distinct CDR3 sequences, about 91% of them appearing once. CD8+ and CD4+ T cells circulating in blood were sequenced for TCR beta. Negative isolation yielded CD8+ and CD4+ T cells; FACS enriched TEMRA cells. This CDR3 has 14 amino acids. V trimming: 3 bases; J trimming: 4 bases; junction bases outside the gene matches: 5. The V gene's germline CDR1 is DFQATT and CDR2 SNEGSKA (reference sequence). The table lists this clonotype with a few counts.

Sequencing was done on a sample of CD4+ T cells from PBMCs. This sequence joins TRBV20-1 and TRBJ2-7; 11 bases are a match to TRBD2. This clonotype was sampled from a human donor with multiple sclerosis. The CDR3 loop is CSARVSGRDYEQYF. CDR3 nucleotides: TGCAGTGCTAGGGTTAGCGGGAGGGATTACGAGCAGTACTTC.